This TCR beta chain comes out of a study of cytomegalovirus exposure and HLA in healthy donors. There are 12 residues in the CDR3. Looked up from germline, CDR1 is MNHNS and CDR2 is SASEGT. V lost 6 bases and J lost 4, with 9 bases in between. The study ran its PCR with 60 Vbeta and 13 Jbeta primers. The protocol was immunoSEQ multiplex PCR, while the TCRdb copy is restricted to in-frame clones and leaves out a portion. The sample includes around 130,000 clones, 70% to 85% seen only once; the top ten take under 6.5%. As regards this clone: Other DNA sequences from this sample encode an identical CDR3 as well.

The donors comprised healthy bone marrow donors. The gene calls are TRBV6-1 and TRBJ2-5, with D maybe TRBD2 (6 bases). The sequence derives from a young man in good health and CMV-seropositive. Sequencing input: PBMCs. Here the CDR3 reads CASRGGGETQYF. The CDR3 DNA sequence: TGTGCCAGCAGGGGGGGTGGAGAGACCCAGTACTTC.